The present TCR beta chain was sequenced within a study of cytomegalovirus exposure and HLA in healthy donors. It was with 60 Vbeta and 13 Jbeta primers that the PCR ran. The data were produced by immunoSEQ multiplex PCR, yet TCRdb's version contains in-frame clones alone and is incomplete. The repertoire holds 100,000 to 150,000 clones, roughly 83% seen once, with 20% in the top ten. Germline CDR1 reads SQVTM; CDR2 reads ANQGSEA. V was cut by 2 bases and J by 4 bases, with 17 bases left in between. The CDR3 extends over 15 amino acids. This rearrangement joins TRBV29-1 to TRBJ1-1; D not resolved. The receptor was isolated from a young man in good health and CMV-seropositive. The sequencing input was PBMCs. In DNA, the CDR3 is TGCAGCGTTGAAACGGGGTTAATGGTAAGCACTGAAGCTTTCTTT. Amino acids: CSVETGLMVSTEAFF.